These 7 T cell receptor beta chains originate from one sample sequenced in a study of T cell repertoires in cytomegalovirus infection (dated 2019 in TCRdb). Sequencing relied on an Illumina HiSeq 1500. TCRdb reworked the public reads: Q25 trimming with fastp, MiXCR clone assembly, productive beta chains retained. Every entry covers one CDR3 protein and lists the most common genes and DNA from its rows. This sample lists tens of thousands of distinct CDR3 sequences; more than 15% were detected once. In total, the top ten clones hold around a quarter of the sample. The label giving this sample's treatment or condition can be read as: in vitro stimulation with specific CMV peptide epitopes to enrich CMV-specific T cells. No antigen is known for these receptors. Sequenced here: CD8+ T cells from cultured PBMCs, sampled from culture after CMV antigen stimulation. The receptors come from a human donor in good health (CMV status not recorded). Some clones in this sample may be carry-over from other donors' samples.

The V call is TRBV7-2, the J call TRBJ2-7, with D possibly being TRBD2 (6 bases). V gave up 5 bases and J gave up 4 bases, with 15 bases separating them. The CDR3 loop spans 14 amino acids. The germline gives CDR1 SGHTA, CDR2 FQGNSA. The CDR3 region has the DNA TGTGCCAGCAGCCCCCCTCGGGGAGGTTACGAGCAGTACTTC. Translating gives CASSPPRGGYEQYF.

The sample holds many counts of this clonotype. Germline and junction disagree at one end, which may indicate a read error. This CDR3 is CATSGSEGEQFF. The DNA for the CDR3 is TGTGCCACCAGCGGGTCGGAGGGTGAGCAGTTCTTC. V gene TRBV7-3 combines with J gene TRBJ2-1; tentative D call: TRBD2 (6 bases). This CDR3 contains 12 residues. Germline values: CDR1 SGHTA, CDR2 FQGTGA.

The chain carries TRBV11-2 and TRBJ1-1, with D hard to call. Between the trimmed V and J ends, which lost 2 bases and 2 bases, there was a span of 0 bases. The CDR3 runs 11 residues. The germline CDR1 and CDR2 sequences are SGHAT and FQNNGV. This CDR3 is CASSLNTEAFF. The CDR3 DNA follows: TGTGCCAGCAGCTTAAACACTGAAGCTTTCTTT.

The CDR3 DNA follows: TGTGCCAGCAGTTACTCCGACAGTGAAGCTTTCTTT. Amino acids: CASSYSDSEAFF. The rearrangement uses TRBV6-5 and TRBJ1-1; D perhaps matches TRBD1 (5 bases). Trimming cost V 0 bases and J 7 bases, with 6 bases left between them. CDR1 is MNHEY and CDR2 is SVGAGI in the germline V gene. CDR3 length equals 12 residues.

The chain employs TRBV12-3 or TRBV12-4 and TRBJ1-2; no clear D. Trimming removed 1 base from V and 10 bases from J, with 7 bases in between. The CDR3 is made up of 11 amino acids. CDR3 DNA: TGTGCCAGCAGTTTAGGAACAGACTACACCTTC. As protein: CASSLGTDYTF.

Here the CDR3 DNA reads TGTGCCAGCAGCCCCGTCCGGACTAGCGGGAGGCAGTCCTACAATGAGCAGTTCTTC. It codes for CASSPVRTSGRQSYNEQFF. This rearrangement joins TRBV11-2 to TRBJ2-1; 14 nucleotides match TRBD2. The junction had 10 bases not matched to a gene; V was cut back by 5 bases and J by 1 base. This CDR3 has 19 residues. The germline V gene encodes CDR1 SGHAT and CDR2 FQNNGV.

This clonotype was detected a few times. The rearrangement joins TRBV19 to TRBJ2-3, with D tentatively TRBD1 (6 bases). The V gene's germline CDR1 is LNHDA and CDR2 SQIVND (reference sequence). V lost 3 bases, J lost 6 bases, and 13 bases lay in between. CDR3 length equals 14 residues. The CDR3 spells CASSIRGRADTQYF. In DNA, the CDR3 is TGTGCCAGTAGTATCAGGGGACGGGCGGATACGCAGTATTTT.